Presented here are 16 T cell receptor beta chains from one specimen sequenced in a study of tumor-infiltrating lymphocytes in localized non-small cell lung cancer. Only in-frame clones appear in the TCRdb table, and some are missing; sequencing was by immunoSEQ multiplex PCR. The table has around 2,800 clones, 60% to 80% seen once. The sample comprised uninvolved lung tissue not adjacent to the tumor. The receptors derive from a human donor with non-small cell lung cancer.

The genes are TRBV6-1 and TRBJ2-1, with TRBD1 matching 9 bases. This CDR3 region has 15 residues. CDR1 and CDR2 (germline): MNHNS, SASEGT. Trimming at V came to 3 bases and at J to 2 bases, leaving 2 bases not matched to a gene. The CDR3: CASSETGGAYNEQFF. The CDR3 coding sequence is TGTGCCAGCAGTGAGACAGGGGGGGCCTACAATGAGCAGTTCTTC.

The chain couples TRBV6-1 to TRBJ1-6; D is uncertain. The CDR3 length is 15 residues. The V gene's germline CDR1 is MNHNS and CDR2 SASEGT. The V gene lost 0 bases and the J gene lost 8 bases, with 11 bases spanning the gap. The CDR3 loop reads CASSEAATLYSPLHF. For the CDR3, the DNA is TGTGCCAGCAGTGAAGCGGCGACATTGTATTCACCCCTCCACTTT.

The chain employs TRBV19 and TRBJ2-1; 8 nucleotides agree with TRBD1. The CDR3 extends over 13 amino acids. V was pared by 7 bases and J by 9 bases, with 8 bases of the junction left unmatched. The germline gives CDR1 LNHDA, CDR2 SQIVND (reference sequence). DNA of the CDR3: TGTGCCAGTACCCTAGACAGGGGTAGTGAGCAGTTCTTC. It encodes CASTLDRGSEQFF.

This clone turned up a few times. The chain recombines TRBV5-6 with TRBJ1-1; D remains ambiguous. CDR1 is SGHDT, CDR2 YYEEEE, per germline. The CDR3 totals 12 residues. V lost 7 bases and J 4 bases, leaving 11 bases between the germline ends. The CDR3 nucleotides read TGTGCCAGCGAGGTAAGTGGCACTGAAGCTTTCTTT. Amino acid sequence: CASEVSGTEAFF. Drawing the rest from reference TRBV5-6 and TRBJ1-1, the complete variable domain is DAGVTQSPTHLIKTRGQQVTLRCSPKSGHDTVSWYQQALGQGPQFIFQYYEEEERQRGNFPDRFSGHQFPNYSSELNVNALLLGDSALYLCASEVSGTEAFFGQGTRLTVV.

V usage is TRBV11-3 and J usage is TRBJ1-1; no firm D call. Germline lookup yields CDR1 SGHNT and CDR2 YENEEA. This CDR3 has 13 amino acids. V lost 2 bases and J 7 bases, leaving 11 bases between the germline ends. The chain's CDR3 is CASSLQAFSEAFF. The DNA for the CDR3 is TGTGCCAGCAGCTTACAGGCTTTTAGTGAAGCTTTCTTT.

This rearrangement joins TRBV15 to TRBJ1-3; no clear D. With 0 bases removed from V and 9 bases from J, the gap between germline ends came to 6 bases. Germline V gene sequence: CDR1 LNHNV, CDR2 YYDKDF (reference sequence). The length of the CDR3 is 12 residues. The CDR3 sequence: CATSRDVATIYF. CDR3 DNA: TGTGCCACCAGCAGAGATGTCGCCACCATATATTTT. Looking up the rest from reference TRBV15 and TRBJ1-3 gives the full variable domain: DAMVIQNPRYQVTQFGKPVTLSCSQTLNHNVMYWYQQKSSQAPKLLFHYYDKDFNNEADTPDNFQSRRPNTSFCFLDIRSPGLGDTAMYLCATSRDVATIYFGEGSWLTVV.

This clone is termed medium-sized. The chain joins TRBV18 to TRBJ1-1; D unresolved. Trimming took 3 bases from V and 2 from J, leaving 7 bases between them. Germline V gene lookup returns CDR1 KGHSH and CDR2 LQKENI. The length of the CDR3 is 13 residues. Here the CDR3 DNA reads TGTGCCAGCTCACCGATGGCCAACACTGAAGCTTTCTTT. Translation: CASSPMANTEAFF.

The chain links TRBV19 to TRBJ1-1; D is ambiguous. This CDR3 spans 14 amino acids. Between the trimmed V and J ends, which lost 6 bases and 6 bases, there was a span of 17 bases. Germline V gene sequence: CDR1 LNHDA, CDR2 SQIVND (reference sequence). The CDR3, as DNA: TGTGCCAGTAGCAACCTTAAGACCCAGGCTGAAGCTTTCTTT. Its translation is CASSNLKTQAEAFF.

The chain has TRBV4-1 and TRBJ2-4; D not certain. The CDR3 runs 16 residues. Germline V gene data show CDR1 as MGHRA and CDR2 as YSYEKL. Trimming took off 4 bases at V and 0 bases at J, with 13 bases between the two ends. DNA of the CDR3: TGCGCCAGCAGCCCCACCCGGCTGTTAGCCAAAAACATTCAGTACTTC. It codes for CASSPTRLLAKNIQYF.

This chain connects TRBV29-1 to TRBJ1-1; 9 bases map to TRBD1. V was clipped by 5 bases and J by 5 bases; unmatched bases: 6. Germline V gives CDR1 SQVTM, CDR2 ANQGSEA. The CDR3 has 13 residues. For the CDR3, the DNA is TGCAGCGTTAGCCGGGACAGGGAGACTGAAGCTTTCTTT. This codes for CSVSRDRETEAFF.

The CDR3 here is CAWRAGPNTEAFF. The CDR3 bases are TGTGCCTGGAGGGCGGGGCCGAACACTGAAGCTTTCTTT. J is TRBJ1-1 and V is TRBV30; weak D call: TRBD1 (5 bases). Between the trimmed V and J ends, which lost 3 bases and 1 base, there was a span of 9 bases. CDR3 length equals 13 residues. Germline V gives CDR1 GTSNPN, CDR2 SVGIG (reference sequence).

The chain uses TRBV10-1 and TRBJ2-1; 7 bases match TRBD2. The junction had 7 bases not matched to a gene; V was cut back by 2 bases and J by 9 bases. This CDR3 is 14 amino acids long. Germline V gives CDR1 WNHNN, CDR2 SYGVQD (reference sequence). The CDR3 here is CASSERAGVGEQFF. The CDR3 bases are TGCGCCAGCAGTGAGAGGGCGGGAGTAGGTGAGCAGTTCTTC.

CDR3 in amino acids: CASSLYRGHNEQFF. The CDR3 DNA reads TGTGCCAGCAGCTTATACAGGGGGCATAATGAGCAGTTCTTC. This chain uses TRBV11-1 with TRBJ2-1; 9 nucleotides agree with TRBD1. Germline CDR1 SGHAT, CDR2 FQDESV (reference sequence). This CDR3 is 14 amino acids long. V dropped 2 bases and J dropped 7; count of bases not matched to a gene: 3.

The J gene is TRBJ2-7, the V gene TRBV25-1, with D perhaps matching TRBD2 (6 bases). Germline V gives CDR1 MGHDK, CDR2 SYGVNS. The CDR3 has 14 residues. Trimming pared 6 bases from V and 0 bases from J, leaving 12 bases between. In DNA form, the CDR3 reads TGTGCCAGCAGCTCTAGCGCTCTCTCCTACGAGCAGTACGTC. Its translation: CASSSSALSYEQYV.

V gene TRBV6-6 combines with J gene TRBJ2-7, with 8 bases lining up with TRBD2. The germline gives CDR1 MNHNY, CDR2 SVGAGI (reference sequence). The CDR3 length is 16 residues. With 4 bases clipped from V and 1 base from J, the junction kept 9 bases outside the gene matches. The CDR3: CASSWLRRGVSYEQYF. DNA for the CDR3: TGTGCCAGCAGTTGGCTTAGGCGGGGGGTATCCTACGAGCAGTACTTC.

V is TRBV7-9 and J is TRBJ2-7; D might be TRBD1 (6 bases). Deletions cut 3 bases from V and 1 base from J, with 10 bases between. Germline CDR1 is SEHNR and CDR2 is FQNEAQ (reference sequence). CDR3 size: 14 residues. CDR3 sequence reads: CASSFGDISYEQYF. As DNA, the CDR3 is TGTGCCAGCAGCTTTGGGGACATATCCTACGAGCAGTACTTC.